The 21 T cell receptor beta chains presented below share a single source sample, sequenced in a study of read filtering for tumor transcriptome and immune sequencing. This library used around 0.4 ug RNA and molecular barcoded adaptors spanning alpha/delta and beta/gamma chains. TCRdb reprocessed the reads via MiXCR and lists one record per CDR3 protein. The sample contains 40,000 or so distinct CDR3 sequences, approximately 14% of which appear only once. The specimen was a population of CD138-negative cells sorted from bone marrow. These receptors were taken from a donor aged 40 or older with multiple myeloma.

The table lists this clonotype with many counts. The V call is TRBV5-1, the J call TRBJ1-1; D not certain. The germline CDR1 and CDR2 sequences are SGHRS and YFSETQ. Trimming removed 2 bases at V and 3 bases at J, with 11 bases between. The CDR3 has 14 amino acids. CDR3 amino acids: CASSFTRIDTEAFF. In DNA form, the CDR3 reads TGCGCCAGCAGCTTCACAAGGATTGACACTGAAGCTTTCTTT. The full variable domain, its missing parts supplied by reference TRBV5-1 and TRBJ1-1, is KAGVTQTPRYLIKTRGQQVTLSCSPISGHRSVSWYQQTPGQGLQFLFEYFSETQRNKGNFPGRFSGRQFSNSRSEMNVSTLELGDSALYLCASSFTRIDTEAFFGQGTRLTVV.

This clonotype was recorded a few times. The chain carries TRBV29-1 and TRBJ1-1; possibly TRBD1 for D (6 bases). Trimming removed 7 bases at V and 11 bases at J, with 11 bases between. Looked up from germline, CDR1 is SQVTM and CDR2 is ANQGSEA. The CDR3 runs to 9 residues. CDR3 sequence reads: CSAGEDAFF. The CDR3 DNA follows: TGCAGCGCAGGGGAGGACGCTTTCTTT.

This clonotype was recorded many times. The chain carries TRBV4-2 and TRBJ2-7, with 10 bases lining up with TRBD1. This CDR3 comprises 15 residues. J lost 3 bases, V lost 1 base, and 3 bases had no gene match. In germline, CDR1 is LGHNA, CDR2 YNFKEQ. The CDR3 sequence is CASSQGGQGNYEQYF. CDR3 DNA: TGTGCCAGCAGCCAAGGGGGACAGGGGAACTACGAGCAGTACTTC.

This clonotype was recorded at least ten times. The genes are TRBV4-3 and TRBJ2-6; D not certain. The length of the CDR3 is 19 residues. V was trimmed by 3 bases and J by 0 bases, leaving 18 bases between them. Germline V gives CDR1 LGHNA, CDR2 YSLEER. The DNA of the CDR3 is TGCGCCAGCAGCCAGCTCAGGACCAATGCGTACTCTGGGGCCAACGTCCTGACTTTC. Residues: CASSQLRTNAYSGANVLTF.

This clonotype was seen at least ten times. This rearrangement joins TRBV5-4 to TRBJ2-1; TRBD2 aligns across 8 bases. This CDR3 is built from 15 residues. Unmatched junction bases numbered 10, after V lost 1 base and J lost 10 bases. Germline V CDR1 and CDR2: SGHNT, YYREEE (reference sequence). CDR3 in amino acids: CASSLPAGEGKEQFF. The CDR3 nucleotides are TGTGCCAGCAGCTTGCCAGCGGGAGAGGGCAAAGAGCAGTTCTTC.

This clonotype has ten or more counts. This sequence joins TRBV24-1 and TRBJ2-1, with 12 positions matching TRBD2. CDR3 length equals 18 residues. The germline gives CDR1 KGHDR, CDR2 SFDVKD. Losses at the gene ends were 3 bases for V and 9 bases for J; bases not matched to a gene: 14. The CDR3 region is CATSDNTASGRARSEQFF. CDR3 nucleotides: TGTGCCACCAGTGATAACACCGCTAGCGGGAGGGCCAGAAGTGAGCAGTTCTTC.

This clonotype has a handful of counts. V usage is TRBV18 and J usage is TRBJ2-7, with TRBD1 matching over 10 bases. Per the germline V gene, CDR1 is KGHSH and CDR2 is LQKENI. The V and J ends lost 3 bases and 4 bases, in that order; junction bases with no gene match: 9. The CDR3 spans 16 residues. Here the CDR3 reads CASSPPGTGALYEQYF. The DNA of the CDR3 is TGTGCCAGCTCACCCCCCGGGACAGGGGCTTTATACGAGCAGTACTTC.

This clonotype was observed many times. The chain links TRBV2 to TRBJ2-2, with 7 bases that match TRBD2. CDR3 length equals 14 residues. The V segment lost 7 bases and the J segment 2 bases; nucleotides outside the gene matches: 4. Germline V gives CDR1 SNHLY, CDR2 FYNNEI. CDR3 sequence: CASKREGNTGELFF. CDR3 DNA: TGTGCCAGCAAGAGGGAGGGAAACACCGGGGAGCTGTTTTTT.

This clonotype has only a few counts. CDR3: CASSPGLAGVYNEQFF. The CDR3 bases are TGTGCCAGCAGCCCGGGGCTGGCGGGAGTCTACAATGAGCAGTTCTTC. The chain carries TRBV5-6 and TRBJ2-1, with TRBD2 matching over 7 bases. There are 16 residues in the CDR3. With 4 bases clipped from V and 3 bases from J, the junction kept 10 bases outside the gene matches. CDR1 SGHDT and CDR2 YYEEEE come from the germline V gene.

At least ten counts were recorded for this clonotype. The genes are TRBV20-1 and TRBJ2-1; D remains ambiguous. Looked up from germline, CDR1 is DFQATT and CDR2 is SNEGSKA (reference sequence). This CDR3 region has 10 residues. V was cut by 3 bases and J by 6 bases, with 3 bases left in between. The DNA for the CDR3 is TGCAGTGCTAGCCGCAATGAGCAGTTCTTC. Its protein is CSASRNEQFF.

This clonotype was seen ten or more times. This may stem from a read error, because a much larger clone lies one nucleotide away. The chain uses TRBV7-9 and TRBJ1-1, with D unresolved. Germline CDR1 and CDR2: SEHNR and FQNEAQ (reference sequence). The CDR3 loop spans 17 amino acids. The DNA of the CDR3 is TGTGCCAGCAGCTTAGCCCCGGGAAGATCTAAGAACACTGAAGCTCTCTTT. This codes for CASSLAPGRSKNTEALF.

This clonotype was recorded at least ten times. This chain joins TRBV7-9 and TRBJ2-2; D not resolved. Trimming cost V 5 bases and J 4 bases, with 17 bases left between them. The CDR3 contains 16 residues. Germline V lookup: CDR1 SEHNR, CDR2 FQNEAQ (reference sequence). In DNA form, the CDR3 reads TGTGCCAGCAGCCCTCGCCGGGTTTTTGGCACCGGGGAGCTGTTTTTT. It encodes CASSPRRVFGTGELFF. The full variable domain, its missing parts supplied by reference TRBV7-9 and TRBJ2-2, is DTGVSQNPRHKITKRGQNVTFRCDPISEHNRLYWYRQTLGQGPEFLTYFQNEAQLEKSRLLSDRFSAERPKGSFSTLEIQRTEQGDSAMYLCASSPRRVFGTGELFFGEGSRLTVL.

This clonotype was seen many times. V gene TRBV11-2 combines with J gene TRBJ2-5; 12 bases are shared with TRBD2. In germline, CDR1 is SGHAT, CDR2 FQNNGV. With 4 bases clipped from V and 5 bases from J, the junction kept 8 bases outside the gene matches. CDR3 length: 16 amino acids. CDR3 in DNA: TGTGCCAGCAGCTCACTGACTAGCGGGAGTGGTGAGACCCAGTACTTC. Translated: CASSSLTSGSGETQYF.

The chain uses TRBV7-2 and TRBJ1-1; D unclear. Germline V gene lookup returns CDR1 SGHTA and CDR2 FQGNSA. The CDR3 length is 12 residues. The V and J ends lost 3 bases and 6 bases respectively, with 8 bases between them. In nucleotides, the CDR3 is TGTGCCAGCAGCTTTAGGTATTCTGAAGCTTTCTTT. Its translation is CASSFRYSEAFF.

This clonotype was counted many times. The rearrangement uses TRBV7-2 and TRBJ2-3; 7 bases are shared with TRBD2. The CDR3 extends over 16 amino acids. CDR1 and CDR2 from the germline V gene are SGHTA and FQGNSA. V lost 5 bases to trimming and J lost 0 bases; unmatched junction nucleotides: 8. The CDR3 coding sequence is TGTGCCAGCAGCCCCCCCGGCGGGAGCAGCACAGATACGCAGTATTTT. Amino acid sequence: CASSPPGGSSTDTQYF. Full variable domain (outside the CDR3, taken from reference TRBV7-2 and TRBJ2-3): GAGVSQSPSNKVTEKGKDVELRCDPISGHTALYWYRQSLGQGLEFLIYFQGNSAPDKSGLPSDRFSAERTGGSVSTLTIQRTQQEDSAVYLCASSPPGGSSTDTQYFGPGTRLTVL.

This clonotype was counted at least ten times. The V and J genes are TRBV6-6 and TRBJ1-1, with TRBD1 matching 7 bases. V trimming: 6 bases; J trimming: 5 bases; junction bases outside the gene matches: 6. Germline values: CDR1 MNHNY, CDR2 SVGAGI (reference sequence). The CDR3 extends over 13 amino acids. The CDR3 is CASRYAGGTEAFF. CDR3 DNA sequence: TGTGCCAGCAGATATGCAGGGGGAACTGAAGCTTTCTTT.

Worth noting for this clonotype: This may stem from a read error, because a much larger clone lies one nucleotide away. The chain has TRBV28 and TRBJ2-5, with TRBD2 identical over 9 bases. Germline V gene lookup returns CDR1 MDHEN and CDR2 SYDVKM. The CDR3 contains 13 residues. V shed 6 bases, J shed 12 bases, and the junction held 11 bases outside the gene matches. CDR3 loop: CASSDGTSLPKYF. The CDR3, as DNA: TGTGCCAGCAGCGACGGGACTAGCTTGCCCAAGTACTTC.

J is TRBJ2-3 and V is TRBV28, with D unclear. CDR1 is MDHEN, CDR2 SYDVKM, per germline. Trimming cost V 6 bases and J 2 bases, with 9 bases left between them. This CDR3 spans 13 amino acids. The CDR3 sequence is CASRSPDTDTQYF. The CDR3 region has the DNA TGTGCCAGCAGGTCCCCTGACACAGATACGCAGTATTTT. Looking up the rest from reference TRBV28 and TRBJ2-3 gives the full variable domain: DVKVTQSSRYLVKRTGEKVFLECVQDMDHENMFWYRQDPGLGLRLIYFSYDVKMKEKGDIPEGYSVSREKKERFSLILESASTNQTSMYLCASRSPDTDTQYFGPGTRLTVL.

This clonotype was observed many times. This rearrangement joins TRBV10-3 to TRBJ2-5, with TRBD1 matching over 9 bases. With V trimmed by 0 bases and J by 5 bases, 7 bases remained unmatched. Per germline, CDR1 ENHRY and CDR2 SYGVKD. The CDR3 runs 16 residues. CDR3 bases: TGTGCCATCAGTGAGTCGGCGAACAGGGGGCGGGAGACCCAGTACTTC. It is translated as CAISESANRGRETQYF.

On this clonotype itself: The junction does not match germline at one end; this may be a read error. The chain combines TRBV3-1 with TRBJ2-1; D not resolved. Germline values: CDR1 LGHDT, CDR2 YNNKEL (reference sequence). The CDR3 length is 15 residues. The CDR3 is CAGSAGRRLYNEQFF. As DNA, the CDR3 is TGTGCCGGCAGCGCCGGCCGGCGGCTATACAATGAGCAGTTCTTC.

Comment on this clonotype: A read error is possible here, since a much larger clone lies one base away. The V call is TRBV20-1, the J call TRBJ2-2; D unclear. CDR1 and CDR2 from the germline V gene are DFQATT and SNEGSKA (reference sequence). V was cut by 3 bases and J by 1 base, with 9 bases left in between. The CDR3 spans 14 residues. The CDR3 sequence: CSARKARNTGELFF. CDR3 bases: TGCAGTGCTAGGAAGGCACGGAACACCGGGGAGCTGTTTTTT.